The T cell receptor (beta chain) described here comes from a study of beta chain features in type 1 diabetes. The sample holds a few counts of this clone. Antigen: not known. Expressed TCRB transcripts were sequenced after all isolated RNA was converted to cDNA. Clones were sequenced by immunoSEQ multiplex PCR, and TCRdb holds only the in-frame ones, with some missing. The sample lists hundreds of thousands of clones; around 28% were seen once. The study, taken as a whole, reports: VDJ junctions sequenced from type 1 diabetes patients showed fewer insertions and more deletions.

The CDR3 loop spans 15 amino acids. The V gene's germline CDR1 is SQVTM and CDR2 ANQGSEA. Trimming cost V 8 bases and J 3 bases; bases outside gene matches: 12. Sequencing was performed on naive CD4+ T cells from blood. The J gene is TRBJ2-7, the V gene TRBV29-1, with 11 positions matching TRBD2. The clonotype originates from a man aged 18 to 30 in good health. CDR3 coding DNA: TGCAGCCCGGGGGGGCTAGCGGGAGGCTTCTACGAGCAGTACTTC. It is translated as CSPGGLAGGFYEQYF.